This T cell receptor beta chain was obtained from a study of cytomegalovirus exposure and HLA in healthy donors. J lost 7 bases, V lost 2 bases, and 4 bases had no gene match. The germline gives CDR1 SGHNT, CDR2 YYREEE (reference sequence). This CDR3 is 16 amino acids long. Use of 60 Vbeta and 13 Jbeta primers characterized the PCR. The assay was immunoSEQ multiplex PCR, and TCRdb's table has in-frame clones only and misses some. The repertoire consists of approximately 140,000 clones, with 65% to 80% occurring once and the leading ten covering around 1.9%. This clonotype was sampled from a middle-aged woman in good health and CMV-seronegative. The sequenced sample consisted of PBMCs. This chain joins TRBV5-4 and TRBJ2-1; 15 bases are shared with TRBD2. CDR3: CASSFPGLAGGNEQFF. In DNA form, the CDR3 reads TGTGCCAGCAGCTTCCCTGGACTAGCGGGGGGGAATGAGCAGTTCTTC.